Listed here are 19 T cell receptor beta chains from one sample, sequenced in a study of T cell repertoires in cytomegalovirus infection. Via MiXCR, TCRdb re-called the reads, giving one row per CDR3 protein. Seen here are more than 650,000 distinct CDR3 sequences, roughly 35% observed once, and the top ten hold 2.5% to 3%. Sequenced input: PBMCs. The source is a human donor in good health (CMV status not recorded). Some clones in this sample may be carry-over from other donors' samples.

In its sample, this clonotype was seen many times. This chain connects TRBV6-1 to TRBJ2-7; 7 bases match TRBD1. The junction had 9 bases not matched to a gene; V was cut back by 7 bases and J by 0 bases. Germline V gene sequence: CDR1 MNHNS, CDR2 SASEGT. The CDR3 totals 15 residues. CDR3 DNA: TGTGCCAGCAAAACAGGACAGGCTAGCTCCTACGAGCAGTACTTC. This codes for CASKTGQASSYEQYF.

This clonotype was detected once. The final CDR3 position lacks the conserved phenylalanine or tryptophan, pointing to a likely read error. The V call is TRBV5-4, the J call TRBJ1-1; the match to TRBD1 covers 7 bases. V was clipped by 0 bases and J by 9 bases; unmatched bases: 5. CDR1 is SGHNT and CDR2 is YYREEE in the germline V gene (reference sequence). The CDR3 spans 13 residues. CDR3 region: CASSLAVQGKAFL. CDR3 nucleotides: TGTGCCAGCAGCTTGGCAGTACAGGGGAAAGCTTTCCTT.

This chain connects TRBV6-1 to TRBJ1-1; D gene uncertain. This CDR3 is built from 14 residues. V lost 7 bases to trimming and J lost 0 bases, with 12 bases between them. The germline gives CDR1 MNHNS, CDR2 SASEGT. This chain's CDR3 is CASTNRAVNTEAFF. The CDR3 DNA reads as TGTGCCAGCACCAATAGGGCAGTGAACACTGAAGCTTTCTTT.

This chain links TRBV20-1 with TRBJ1-1; D is unclear. The germline V and J ends were trimmed by 3 bases and 5 bases, with 19 bases remaining between them. This CDR3 has 15 amino acids. Germline-derived CDR1 and CDR2 are DFQATT and SNEGSKA (reference sequence). The CDR3 reads CSASPLGRGGTEAFF. CDR3 sequence (DNA): TGCAGTGCTAGCCCCCTAGGACGGGGAGGGACTGAAGCTTTCTTT.

The chain joins TRBV12-3 or TRBV12-4 to TRBJ2-7, with TRBD2 as a possible D gene (5 bases). The CDR3 is 13 amino acids. The germline V and J ends were trimmed by 5 bases and 5 bases, with 13 bases remaining between them. Here the CDR3 reads CASSLQTEDEQYF. The CDR3 coding sequence is TGTGCCAGCAGTCTCCAGACGGAGGACGAGCAGTACTTC.

The table lists this clonotype with a few counts. A much more abundant neighbour one base away suggests this may be a read error. The chain uses TRBV7-2 and TRBJ1-5; no definite D call. Germline loops: CDR1 SGHTA, CDR2 FQGNSA. This CDR3 has 11 residues. CDR3 DNA: TGTGCCAGCAGCTTAGACCAGCCCAAGCATTTT. Translation: CASSLDQPKHF.

CDR3 residues: CSEEDRNTDTQYF. CDR3 DNA: TGCAGTGAGGAGGACAGGAACACAGATACGCAGTATTTT. This chain links TRBV20-1 with TRBJ2-3, with TRBD1 matching over 7 bases. Germline V gene sequence: CDR1 DFQATT, CDR2 SNEGSKA (reference sequence). The CDR3 has 13 residues. After removal of 7 bases from V and 2 bases from J, the junction contained 6 bases not matched to a gene.

This clonotype was seen at least ten times. The V and J genes are TRBV28 and TRBJ1-4; tentative D call: TRBD1 (5 bases). Germline V lookup: CDR1 MDHEN, CDR2 SYDVKM. The V and J ends lost 3 bases and 4 bases respectively, with 15 bases between them. This CDR3 has 16 amino acids. The CDR3: CASSFLGGTGNEKLFF. Written as DNA, the CDR3 is TGTGCCAGCAGTTTCCTCGGAGGGACTGGTAATGAAAAACTGTTTTTT.

CDR3 sequence (DNA): TGTGCCACCAGTGACCCTAAAATTCATTCCGGGGAGCTGTTTTTT. Protein: CATSDPKIHSGELFF. The chain carries TRBV24-1 and TRBJ2-2; D uncertain. Trimming pared 4 bases from V and 6 bases from J, leaving 14 bases between. From germline, CDR1 is KGHDR and CDR2 SFDVKD. CDR3 length equals 15 residues.

This clonotype was seen a handful of times. J is TRBJ2-1 and V is TRBV19; 9 bases map to TRBD2. Losses at the gene ends were 8 bases for V and 2 bases for J; bases not matched to a gene: 1. Germline CDR1 LNHDA, CDR2 SQIVND (reference sequence). This CDR3 contains 13 residues. The DNA of the CDR3 is TGTGCCAGTGGGACTAGCACCTACAATGAGCAGTTCTTC. Translation gives CASGTSTYNEQFF.

This sequence joins TRBV7-9 and TRBJ1-1; D not resolved. The CDR3 length is 14 residues. The V gene's germline CDR1 is SEHNR and CDR2 FQNEAQ (reference sequence). Trimming left V 1 base short and J 2 bases short, with 8 bases between. In nucleotides, the CDR3 is TGTGCCAGCAGCTTAGTTGAAGCCAACACTGAAGCTTTCTTT. The encoded protein is CASSLVEANTEAFF.

The V gene is TRBV19, the J gene TRBJ1-5, with D perhaps TRBD1 (6 bases). Germline loops: CDR1 LNHDA, CDR2 SQIVND (reference sequence). Trimming stripped 6 bases from V and 4 bases from J, with 13 bases between. The CDR3 length is 14 residues. CDR3 sequence reads: CASRMTGANQPQHF. The CDR3 nucleotides read TGTGCCAGTAGAATGACAGGAGCAAATCAGCCCCAGCATTTT.

The CDR3 loop reads CASSPRDRLSYGYTF. In DNA form, the CDR3 reads TGTGCCAGCAGTCCGAGGGACAGGCTCTCCTATGGCTACACCTTC. The chain combines TRBV5-3 with TRBJ1-2, with TRBD1 matching over 8 bases. TRBV5-3 is an ORF; its function is uncertain. There are 15 residues in the CDR3. V shed 8 bases, J shed 4 bases, and the junction held 13 bases outside the gene matches.

This clonotype was seen only a few times. The V call is TRBV13, the J call TRBJ2-7, with 11 positions matching TRBD2. Per germline, CDR1 PRHDT and CDR2 FYEKMQ (reference sequence). The CDR3 has 14 residues. Trimming at V came to 0 bases and at J to 6 bases, leaving 1 base not matched to a gene. For the CDR3, the DNA is TGTGCCAGCAGCTTAGGGACTAGCGGGACCGAGCAGTACTTC. Translating it yields CASSLGTSGTEQYF.

This clonotype was counted at least ten times. The chain uses TRBV7-6 and TRBJ2-7; D possibly corresponds to TRBD2 (6 bases). Germline CDR1 and CDR2: SGHVS and FNYEAQ. CDR3 length equals 15 residues. The V and J ends lost 5 bases and 3 bases respectively, with 17 bases between them. The CDR3 nucleotides are TGTGCCAGCAGCCCAAAACTAGTTAGCGGCTACGAGCAGTACTTC. This translates into CASSPKLVSGYEQYF.

The V gene is TRBV19, the J gene TRBJ1-5, with D unresolved. The V end was cut by 5 bases, the J end by 6 bases, with 14 bases between. This CDR3 is built from 14 residues. Germline V gene sequence: CDR1 LNHDA, CDR2 SQIVND (reference sequence). The CDR3 spells CASSVTGLGQPQHF. The CDR3 region has the DNA TGTGCCAGTAGTGTTACCGGCCTCGGTCAGCCCCAGCATTTT.

The V and J genes are TRBV29-1 and TRBJ2-1; tentative D call: TRBD2 (6 bases). CDR3 length: 17 amino acids. CDR1 and CDR2 (germline): SQVTM, ANQGSEA. Trimming stripped 0 bases from V and 3 bases from J, with 18 bases between. The CDR3 coding sequence is TGCAGCGTTGAAGAAAAATCTAGCGTCTCCCGCTACAATGAGCAGTTCTTC. This codes for CSVEEKSSVSRYNEQFF.

The V call is TRBV5-6, the J call TRBJ1-6; D call uncertain. Germline V gene sequence: CDR1 SGHDT, CDR2 YYEEEE. The CDR3 has 19 amino acids. V was cut by 6 bases and J by 0 bases, with 22 bases left in between. The CDR3 spells CASIDPGKSLSSYNSPLHF. CDR3 DNA sequence: TGTGCCAGCATCGATCCGGGAAAGAGCTTAAGCTCCTATAATTCACCCCTCCACTTT.

The J gene is TRBJ1-2, the V gene TRBV5-1, with 7 bases identical to TRBD1. The junction had 7 bases not matched to a gene; V was cut back by 7 bases and J by 4 bases. Germline V CDR1 and CDR2: SGHRS, YFSETQ. The CDR3 totals 13 residues. The CDR3 sequence: CASRSDRAYGYTF. The CDR3, as DNA: TGCGCCAGCCGGTCTGACAGGGCCTATGGCTACACCTTC.